The source of this TCR beta chain is a study of CD8 T cells in ankylosing spondylitis. Overall study findings and caveats: Apparently characteristic of ankylosing spondylitis blood was a TCR beta motif (roughly eight highly homologous variants).

TCR beta libraries were made by quantitative 5'-RACE with molecular barcodes. TCRdb used MiXCR to reprocess the 5' RACE reads, holding one entry per CDR3 protein. Here the sample spans a few hundred thousand distinct CDR3 sequences, 20% to 25% being singletons. In the case of this clonotype: Its specificity is not known.

Germline CDR1 reads KGHDR; CDR2 reads SFDVKD. The CDR3 loop spans 13 amino acids. V shed 11 bases and J 3 bases; nucleotides not matched to a gene: 7. This sequence originates from a female donor with ankylosing spondylitis or in good health (not recorded which). Sample: blood, either unsorted or a sorted T cell fraction (not recorded which). The rearrangement joins TRBV24-1 to TRBJ2-3, with 7 bases identical to TRBD1. The CDR3 is CAISDRETDTQYF. CDR3 DNA sequence: TGTGCCATCTCCGACAGGGAGACAGATACGCAGTATTTT.